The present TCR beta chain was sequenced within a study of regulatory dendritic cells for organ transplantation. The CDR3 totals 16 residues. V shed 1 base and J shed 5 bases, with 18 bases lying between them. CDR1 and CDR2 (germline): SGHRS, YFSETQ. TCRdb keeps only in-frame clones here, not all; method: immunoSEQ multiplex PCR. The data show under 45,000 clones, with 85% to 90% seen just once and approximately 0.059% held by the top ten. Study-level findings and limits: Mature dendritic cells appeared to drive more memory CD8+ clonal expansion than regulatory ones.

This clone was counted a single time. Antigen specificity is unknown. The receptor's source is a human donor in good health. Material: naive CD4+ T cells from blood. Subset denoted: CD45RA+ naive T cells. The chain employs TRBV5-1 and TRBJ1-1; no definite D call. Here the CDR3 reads CASSLRVFGIGTEAFF. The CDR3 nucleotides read TGCGCCAGCAGCTTGCGGGTTTTCGGGATCGGGACTGAAGCTTTCTTT.